This TCR beta chain originates from a study of low-dose radiotherapy and immunotherapy resistance in tumors. This clonotype was counted ten times or more. Time point meaning: before trial treatment. Each donor was administered nivolumab, ipilimumab, aspirin, low-dose cyclophosphamide and low-dose radiotherapy. First-strand cDNA used TRAV- and TRBV-specific primers, covering alpha and beta chains. The authors ran around 19 PCR cycles to amplify TCRs with a constant-region primer and V-primer adapter. TCRdb recomputed calls from the reads with MiXCR, one row per CDR3 protein. The sample includes nearly 95,000 distinct CDR3 sequences, 8% to 10% of them seen just once. CDR1 and CDR2 from the germline V gene are MDHEN and SYDVKM. J was trimmed by 5 bases and V by 8 bases; bases with no gene match: 9. The CDR3 length is 14 residues.

The receptor comes from a male donor with prostate cancer. Sample: PBMCs, taken before treatment. This chain joins TRBV28 and TRBJ2-1, with TRBD1 matching over 7 bases. The chain's CDR3 is CASGAGGMNNEQFF. CDR3 bases: TGTGCCAGCGGGGCAGGGGGAATGAACAATGAGCAGTTCTTC.